The next 10 T cell receptor beta chains were all read from a single sample in a study of T cells in women clearing cervical HPV infection. Clones were read by immunoSEQ multiplex PCR, and TCRdb kept only the in-frame ones, dropping some. In all, the sample yields some 46,000 clones. The sequenced material came from blood buffy coat. These receptors originate from a woman aged 18 to 75 with a cervical HPV16 infection that either progressed to CIN3+ or cleared (not recorded which).

Of note for this clone: The read falls 3 residues short of the CDR3 end, and the missing part is taken from the germline J gene. The J gene is TRBJ2-3, the V gene TRBV30; perhaps TRBD2 as D (7 bases). Germline-derived CDR1 and CDR2 are GTSNPN and SVGIG (reference sequence). The CDR3 has 14 residues. The CDR3 DNA, read in part, is TGTGCCTGGACGGCGGGGGCCCTCCAAGAGACG. Translation: CAWTAGALQET. The entire CDR3 protein is CAWTAGALQETQYF.

Turning to this clone: The observed sequence ends 3 residues before the CDR3 terminus, with the missing tail filled in from the germline J gene. The chain combines TRBV11-3 with TRBJ2-4, with D possibly being TRBD1 (6 bases). In germline, CDR1 is SGHNT, CDR2 YENEEA. The CDR3 has 15 amino acids. Deletions cut 3 bases from V and 0 bases from J, with 9 bases between. The CDR3 DNA, read in part, is TGTGCCAGCAGCTTCACAGGGCTAGCCAAAAACATT. It is translated as CASSFTGLAKNI. The full-length CDR3 reads as CASSFTGLAKNIQYF.

As concerns this clone: From the germline J gene comes the end of the CDR3, since the read stops 3 residues before it. The rearrangement uses TRBV18 and TRBJ1-2; weak D call: TRBD1 (6 bases). Trimming left V 0 bases short and J 4 bases short, with 12 bases between. The CDR3 has 15 amino acids. The germline V gene encodes CDR1 KGHSH and CDR2 LQKENI. CDR3 residues: CASSPPDRPFYGYTF. The covered CDR3 bases are TGTGCCAGCTCACCACCTGACAGGCCCTTCTATGGC. Filled out from reference TRBV18 and TRBJ1-2, the complete variable domain reads NAGVMQNPRHLVRRRGQEARLRCSPMKGHSHVYWYRQLPEEGLKFMVYLQKENIIDESGMPKERFSAEFPKEGPSILRIQQVVRGDSAAYFCASSPPDRPFYGYTFGSGTRLTVV.

Notes on this clone: The read is 3 residues too short to cover the CDR3 end, so that end is filled in from the germline J gene. The chain employs TRBV7-3 and TRBJ2-3; the match to TRBD2 covers 11 bases. The junction had 1 base not matched to a gene; V was cut back by 5 bases and J by 0 bases. CDR3 size: 15 residues. Germline V gives CDR1 SGHTA, CDR2 FQGTGA. The chain's CDR3 is CASSRTSGSTDTQYF. CDR3 bases read: TGTGCCAGCAGCCGGACTAGCGGGAGCACAGATACG.

Turning to this clone: The read terminates 3 residues before the CDR3 end, so the remaining end is supplied by the germline J gene. The chain joins TRBV11-3 to TRBJ2-7; D gene uncertain. This CDR3 is 13 amino acids long. Germline V gene lookup returns CDR1 SGHNT and CDR2 YENEEA. V lost 0 bases to trimming and J lost 1 base, with 4 bases between them. The CDR3 DNA, read in part, is TGTGCCAGCAGCTTAGACGCGTCCTACGAG. The encoded protein is CASSLDASYE. The entire CDR3 reads CASSLDASYEQYF.

As concerns this clone: The sequence runs out 3 residues before the end of the CDR3; the remainder is reconstructed from the germline J gene. V and J are TRBV30 and TRBJ2-2; D ambiguous. This CDR3 comprises 13 residues. Germline V gene data show CDR1 as GTSNPN and CDR2 as SVGIG (reference sequence). V was trimmed by 5 bases and J by 6 bases, leaving 13 bases between them. The sequenced CDR3 bases are TGTGCCTGGGATCCGGGTTCTCCCGGGGAG. Amino acid sequence: CAWDPGSPGE. The complete CDR3 reads CAWDPGSPGELFF.

To note about this clone: The CDR3 extends 3 residues past the end of the read, so its final part is completed from the germline J gene. This sequence joins TRBV20-1 and TRBJ2-7, with TRBD2 matching over 9 bases. Trimming removed 6 bases from V and 0 bases from J; junction bases left unmatched: 9. Germline-derived CDR1 and CDR2 are DFQATT and SNEGSKA (reference sequence). The CDR3 spans 15 residues. The part of the CDR3 DNA that was read is TGCAGTGCCAAATTAGCGGGGGCATCCTCCTACGAG. Its translation: CSAKLAGASSYE. The complete CDR3 protein is CSAKLAGASSYEQYF.

A note on this clone: The read ends 3 residues early relative to the CDR3; the germline J gene fills the gap. The rearrangement joins TRBV29-1 to TRBJ2-7; 10 bases line up with TRBD1. The CDR3 runs to 14 residues. Losses at the gene ends were 5 bases for V and 2 bases for J; bases not matched to a gene: 6. The germline V gene has CDR1 SQVTM and CDR2 ANQGSEA. The sequenced part of the CDR3 DNA is TGCAGCGTTACGGACAGGGGGGCGGCCTACGAG. The encoded protein is CSVTDRGAAYE. The complete CDR3 protein is CSVTDRGAAYEQYF.

The part of the CDR3 DNA that was read is TGTGCCAGCAGCCCACGGTTTGCAACTAATGAAAAG. Protein sequence: CASSPRFATNEK. The CDR3 as a whole reads CASSPRFATNEKLFF. The chain is built from TRBV7-9 and TRBJ2-2; no clear D gene. The DNA ends 3 residues before the CDR3 does, and the rest of the CDR3 is filled in from the germline J gene. Germline V gene data show CDR1 as SEHNR and CDR2 as FQNEAQ (reference sequence). The CDR3 covers 15 residues.

On this clone itself: With the read ending 3 residues before the CDR3 end, the germline J gene is used to fill in that end. This chain links TRBV10-1 with TRBJ2-1; 10 nucleotides agree with TRBD2. Germline trimming cut 4 bases from V and 5 bases from J; bases unmatched to any gene: 5. Germline V lookup: CDR1 WNHNN, CDR2 SYGVQD (reference sequence). The CDR3 runs to 15 residues. CDR3 DNA, as far as it was read: TGCGCCAGCAGTGGACTACTAGCGGGGAACAATGAG. Translated, it gives CASSGLLAGNNE. The whole CDR3 sequence reads CASSGLLAGNNEQFF.